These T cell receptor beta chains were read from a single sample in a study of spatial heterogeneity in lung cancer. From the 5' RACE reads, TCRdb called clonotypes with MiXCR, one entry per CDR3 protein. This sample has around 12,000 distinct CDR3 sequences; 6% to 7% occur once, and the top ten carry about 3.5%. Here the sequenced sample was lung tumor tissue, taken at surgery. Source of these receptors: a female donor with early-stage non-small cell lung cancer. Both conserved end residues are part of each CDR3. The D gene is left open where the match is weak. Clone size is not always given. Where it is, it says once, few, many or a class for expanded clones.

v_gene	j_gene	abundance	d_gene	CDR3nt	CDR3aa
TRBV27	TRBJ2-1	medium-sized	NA	TGTGCCAGCAGTTTATCCTCTGGCGGTGAGCAGTTCTTC	CASSLSSGGEQFF
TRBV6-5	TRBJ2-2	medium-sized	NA	TGTGCCAGCAGTCGGACGGCGGGCGACACCGGGGAGCTGTTTTTT	CASSRTAGDTGELFF
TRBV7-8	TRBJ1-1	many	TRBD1	TGTGCCAGCAGCTTATTGACAGGGGGCACTGAAGCTTTCTTT	CASSLLTGGTEAFF
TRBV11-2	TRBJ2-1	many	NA	TGTGCCAGCAGCCCCCAAAGACACTTGAAAGGGGAGCAGTTCTTC	CASSPQRHLKGEQFF
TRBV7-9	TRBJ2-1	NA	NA	TGTGCCAGCAGCTTAGCGACTGATGAGCAGTTCTTC	CASSLATDEQFF
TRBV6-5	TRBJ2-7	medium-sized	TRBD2	TGTGCCAGCAGCCGGACTAGCGGCTACGAGCAGTACTTC	CASSRTSGYEQYF
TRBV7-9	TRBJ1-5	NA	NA	TGTGCCAGCAGTTTAGGCGACCAGCCCCAGCATTTT	CASSLGDQPQHF
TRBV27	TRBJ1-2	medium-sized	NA	TGCACCAGCAGTTTTGACAGTAGGATTCCGTATGGCTACACCTTC	CTSSFDSRIPYGYTF
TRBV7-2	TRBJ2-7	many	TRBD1	TGTGCCAGCAGCACCGCCGGGACAGGGGCATACGAGCAGTACTTC	CASSTAGTGAYEQYF
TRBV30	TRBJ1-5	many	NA	TGTGCCTGGAGTGTACTCGGGCAGCCCCAGCATTTT	CAWSVLGQPQHF
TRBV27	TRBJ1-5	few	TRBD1	TGTGCCAGCAGTTACAGGGGAGACGAGCCCCAGCATTTT	CASSYRGDEPQHF
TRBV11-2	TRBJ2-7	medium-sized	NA	TGTGCCAGCAGCTTAGAAGGCAGGGGAGCCTACGAGCAGTACTTC	CASSLEGRGAYEQYF
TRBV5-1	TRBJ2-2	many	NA	TGCGCCAGCAGCTTGGGTGCATGGGGCACCGGGGAGCTGTTTTTT	CASSLGAWGTGELFF
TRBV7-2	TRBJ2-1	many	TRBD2	TGTGCCAGCAGCTTCAATTTACTAGCGGGAGTTGAGCAGTTCTTC	CASSFNLLAGVEQFF
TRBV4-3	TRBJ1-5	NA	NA	TGCGCCAGCAGCTATCAGAGGGGGGGCAATCAGCCCCAGCATTTT	CASSYQRGGNQPQHF
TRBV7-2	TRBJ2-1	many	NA	TGTGCCAGCAGCTTAGACGTATCCAACAATGAGCAGTTCTTC	CASSLDVSNNEQFF
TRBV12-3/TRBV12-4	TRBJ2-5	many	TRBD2	TGTGCCAGCAGGGGGGAGGGTCCCCTTAAAGAGACCCAGTACTTC	CASRGEGPLKETQYF
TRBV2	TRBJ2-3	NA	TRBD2	TGTGCCAGCAGCGGGACTAGCGGGAGAACAGATACGCAGTATTTT	CASSGTSGRTDTQYF
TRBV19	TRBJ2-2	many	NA	TGTGCCAGTAGTTGGGCAGGGGAGACCGGGGAGCTGTTTTTT	CASSWAGETGELFF
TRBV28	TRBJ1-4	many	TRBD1	TGTGCCAGCAGGACAGGGTTGATTAATGAAAAACTGTTTTTT	CASRTGLINEKLFF
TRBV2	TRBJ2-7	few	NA	TGTGCCAGCAGTAAACAGGCCTTGACACTCTACGAGCAGTACTTC	CASSKQALTLYEQYF
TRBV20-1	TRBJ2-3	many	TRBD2	TGCAGTGCTAGACGAATAGCGGGAGGGAGCACAGATACGCAGTATTTT	CSARRIAGGSTDTQYF
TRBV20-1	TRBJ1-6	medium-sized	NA	TGCAGTGCTAGAGATCTCGCTTCCGGGCCGCGGGGTTCACCCCTCCACTTT	CSARDLASGPRGSPLHF
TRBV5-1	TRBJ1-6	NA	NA	TGCGCCAGCAGCCCCGAGGGCAGGGGACATTCACCCCTCCACTTT	CASSPEGRGHSPLHF
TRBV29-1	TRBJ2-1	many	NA	TGCAGCGTCGTACGGGGGTGGACTAATGAGCAGTTCTTC	CSVVRGWTNEQFF
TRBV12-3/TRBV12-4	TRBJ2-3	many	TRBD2	TGTGCCAGCAGTCCCTCGGCCTTTCCAGGACTAGCGGGAGGTGATACGCAGTATTTT	CASSPSAFPGLAGGDTQYF
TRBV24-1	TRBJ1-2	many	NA	TGTGCCACCAGTGCCAACGAGGGGGGTTTCTATGGCTACACCTTC	CATSANEGGFYGYTF
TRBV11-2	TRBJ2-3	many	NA	TGTGCCAGCAGCTTAGACCATGGTGATACGCAGTATTTT	CASSLDHGDTQYF
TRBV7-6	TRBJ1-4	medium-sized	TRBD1	TGTGCCAGTTTACAAGGACAGGGGGGTAATGAAAAACTGTTTTTT	CASLQGQGGNEKLFF
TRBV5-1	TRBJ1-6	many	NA	TGCGCCAGCAGCTTGGATCACAATTCACCCCTCCACTTT	CASSLDHNSPLHF
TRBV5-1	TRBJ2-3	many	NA	TGCGCCAGCAGCATAAGCGGAGAGAGCACAGATACGCAGTATTTT	CASSISGESTDTQYF
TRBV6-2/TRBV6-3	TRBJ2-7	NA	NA	TGTGCCAGCTTTAGATCCGTCTACGAGCAGTACTTC	CASFRSVYEQYF
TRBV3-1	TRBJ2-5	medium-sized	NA	TGTGCCAGCAGCCAACTCGAGACCCAGTACTTC	CASSQLETQYF
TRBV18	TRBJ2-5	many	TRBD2	TGTGCCAGCTCACCGAAGACGATGTGGACTAGCGGACAAGAGACCCAGTACTTC	CASSPKTMWTSGQETQYF
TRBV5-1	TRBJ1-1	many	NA	TGCGCCAGCAGCGGGGGACGAACGGCCACTGAAGCTTTCTTT	CASSGGRTATEAFF
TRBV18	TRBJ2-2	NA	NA	TGTGCCAGCTCCCCTTGGGACACCGGGGAGCTGTTTTTT	CASSPWDTGELFF
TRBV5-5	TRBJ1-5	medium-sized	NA	TGTGCCAGCAGCTCTCAGGGTGGCAATCAGCCCCAGCATTTT	CASSSQGGNQPQHF
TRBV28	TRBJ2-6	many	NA	TGTGCCAGCAGTCTCAGGGAAGGCCTGACTTTC	CASSLREGLTF
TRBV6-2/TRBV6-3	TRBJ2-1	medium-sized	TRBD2	TGTGCCAGCAGCTATTCGACTAGCGGGAGGAATGAGCAGTTCTTC	CASSYSTSGRNEQFF
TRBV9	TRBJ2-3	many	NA	TGTGCCAGCAGACCCCTAGCGACAGATACGCAGTATTTT	CASRPLATDTQYF